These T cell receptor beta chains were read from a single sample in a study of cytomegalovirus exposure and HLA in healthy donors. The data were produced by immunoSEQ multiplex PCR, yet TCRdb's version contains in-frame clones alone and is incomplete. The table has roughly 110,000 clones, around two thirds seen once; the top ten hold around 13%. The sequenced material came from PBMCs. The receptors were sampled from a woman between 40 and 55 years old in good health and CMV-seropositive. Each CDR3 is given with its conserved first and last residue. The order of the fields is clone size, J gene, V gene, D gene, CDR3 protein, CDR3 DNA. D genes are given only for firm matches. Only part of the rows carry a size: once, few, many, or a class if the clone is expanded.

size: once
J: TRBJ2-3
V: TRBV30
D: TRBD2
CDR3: CAWSGGEGTQYF
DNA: TGTGCCTGGAGCGGGGGGGAAGGGACGCAGTATTTT

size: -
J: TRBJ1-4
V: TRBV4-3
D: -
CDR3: CASSQDWGRLGEKLFF
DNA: TGCGCCAGCAGCCAAGATTGGGGGCGCTTGGGTGAAAAACTGTTTTTT

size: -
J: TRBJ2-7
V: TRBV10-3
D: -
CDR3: CAITQGNSYEQYF
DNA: TGTGCCATCACGCAGGGGAACTCCTACGAGCAGTACTTC

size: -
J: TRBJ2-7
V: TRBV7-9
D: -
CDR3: CASSLGASYEQYF
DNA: TGTGCCAGCAGCTTGGGCGCTTCCTACGAGCAGTACTTC

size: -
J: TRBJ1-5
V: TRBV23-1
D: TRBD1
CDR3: CASSQSDRDGQPQHF
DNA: TGCGCCAGCAGTCAATCGGACAGGGACGGACAGCCCCAGCATTTT

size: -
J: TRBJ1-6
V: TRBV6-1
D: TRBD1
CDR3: CASSARQGRVNSPLHF
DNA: TGTGCCAGCAGTGCCCGACAGGGGCGGGTAAATTCACCCCTCCACTTT

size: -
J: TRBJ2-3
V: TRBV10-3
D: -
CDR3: CAIRATPSFTDTQYF
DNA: TGTGCCATCAGAGCTACCCCCTCTTTCACAGATACGCAGTATTTT

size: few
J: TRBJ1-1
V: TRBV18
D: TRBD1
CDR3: CASSTGQVGTEAFF
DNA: TGTGCCAGCTCAACGGGACAGGTAGGGACTGAAGCTTTCTTT

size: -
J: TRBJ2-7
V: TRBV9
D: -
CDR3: CASSVEGDPTREQYF
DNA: TGTGCCAGCAGCGTAGAGGGGGACCCAACTCGCGAGCAGTACTTC

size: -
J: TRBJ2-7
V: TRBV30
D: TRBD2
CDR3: CAWTGGPSSYEQYF
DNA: TGTGCCTGGACGGGGGGGCCCTCCTCCTACGAGCAGTACTTC

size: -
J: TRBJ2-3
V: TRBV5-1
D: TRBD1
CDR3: CASRGQGASDTQYF
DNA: TGCGCCAGCAGGGGACAGGGGGCCTCAGATACGCAGTATTTT

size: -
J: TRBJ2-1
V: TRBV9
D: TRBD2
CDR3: CASSDIAGGPYEQFF
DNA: TGTGCCAGCAGCGACATAGCGGGGGGGCCCTATGAGCAGTTCTTC

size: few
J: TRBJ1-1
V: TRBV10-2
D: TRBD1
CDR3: CASSERQGNSEAFF
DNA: TGCGCCAGCAGCGAGAGACAGGGGAATAGTGAAGCTTTCTTT

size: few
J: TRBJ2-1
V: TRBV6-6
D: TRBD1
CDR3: CASSTTGGNEQFF
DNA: TGTGCCAGCAGCACGACAGGGGGAAATGAGCAGTTCTTC

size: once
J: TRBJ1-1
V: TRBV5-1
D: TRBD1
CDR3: CASSLDGTGGGNTEAFF
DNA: TGCGCCAGCAGCTTGGACGGGACAGGAGGGGGGAACACTGAAGCTTTCTTT

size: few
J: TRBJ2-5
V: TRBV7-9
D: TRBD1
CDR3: CASSSPDRGRETQYF
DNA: TGTGCCAGCAGCTCGCCCGACAGGGGGCGAGAGACCCAGTACTTC

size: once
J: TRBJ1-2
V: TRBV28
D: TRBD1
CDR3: CASSPVRGRFLEGYTF
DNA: TGTGCCAGCAGTCCGGTCAGGGGGCGCTTTTTAGAGGGCTACACCTTC

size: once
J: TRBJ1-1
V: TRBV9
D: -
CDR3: CASSRGGSGTEAFF
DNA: TGTGCCAGCAGCCGAGGGGGTTCGGGAACTGAAGCTTTCTTT

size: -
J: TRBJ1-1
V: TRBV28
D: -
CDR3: CASRMYQDTEAFF
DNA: TGTGCCAGCAGAATGTACCAGGACACTGAAGCTTTCTTT

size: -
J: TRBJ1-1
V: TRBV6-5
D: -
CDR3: CASSYHLLDRNEAFF
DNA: TGTGCCAGCAGTTACCACCTTTTGGACAGAAATGAAGCTTTCTTT

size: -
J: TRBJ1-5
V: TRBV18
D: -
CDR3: CASSSIREGQPQHF
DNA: TGTGCCAGCTCATCCATCAGGGAGGGTCAGCCCCAGCATTTT

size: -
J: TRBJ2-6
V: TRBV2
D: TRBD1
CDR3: CASIPGQGIAGANVLTF
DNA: TGTGCCAGTATTCCGGGACAGGGAATTGCTGGGGCCAACGTCCTGACTTTC

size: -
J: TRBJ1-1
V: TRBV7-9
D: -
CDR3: CASSSGGGDTEAFF
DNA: TGTGCCAGCAGCTCGGGGGGAGGGGACACTGAAGCTTTCTTT

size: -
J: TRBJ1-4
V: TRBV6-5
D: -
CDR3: CASSSRDALRKLFF
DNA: TGTGCCAGCAGTAGCCGGGATGCGCTACGTAAACTGTTTTTT

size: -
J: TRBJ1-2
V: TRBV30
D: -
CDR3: CAWSLSPSYTF
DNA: TGTGCCTGGAGTCTAAGCCCTAGCTACACCTTC

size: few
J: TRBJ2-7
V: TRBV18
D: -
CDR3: CASSQSSGTIYEQYF
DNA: TGTGCCAGCTCACAGTCTTCCGGGACAATATACGAGCAGTACTTC

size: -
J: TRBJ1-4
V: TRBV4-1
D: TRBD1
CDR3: CASSRAGTGVEKLFF
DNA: TGCGCCAGCAGCCGGGCCGGGACAGGGGTTGAAAAACTGTTTTTT

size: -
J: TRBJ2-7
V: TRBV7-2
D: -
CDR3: CASSLAEDSYEQYF
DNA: TGTGCCAGCAGCTTAGCGGAGGATTCCTACGAGCAGTACTTC

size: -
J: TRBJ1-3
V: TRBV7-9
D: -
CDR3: CASSVGGLDFFSGNTIYF
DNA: TGTGCCAGCAGCGTGGGGGGGCTAGACTTTTTCTCTGGAAACACCATATATTTT

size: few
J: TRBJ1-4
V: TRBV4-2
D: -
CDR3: CASSQQGTNEKLFF
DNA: TGTGCCAGCAGCCAACAGGGTACTAACGAAAAACTGTTTTTT

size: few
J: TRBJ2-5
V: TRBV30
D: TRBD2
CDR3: CAWSGPQRGTQYF
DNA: TGTGCCTGGAGCGGCCCCCAGCGGGGGACCCAGTACTTC

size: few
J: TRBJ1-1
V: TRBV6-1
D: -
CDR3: CASMSSRDTEAFF
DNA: TGTGCCAGCATGTCCTCGAGGGATACTGAAGCTTTCTTT

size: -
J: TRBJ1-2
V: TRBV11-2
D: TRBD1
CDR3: CASSLGAGGGYTF
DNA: TGTGCCAGCAGCTTAGGGGCAGGGGGGGGCTACACCTTC

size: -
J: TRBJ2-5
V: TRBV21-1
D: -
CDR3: CASSVRDRGNGETQYF
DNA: TGTGCCAGCAGCGTCCGGGACAGGGGCAACGGGGAGACCCAGTACTTC

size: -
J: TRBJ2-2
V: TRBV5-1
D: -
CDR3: CASSFTGTGGTGELFF
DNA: TGCGCCAGCAGCTTTACGGGAACCGGCGGCACCGGGGAGCTGTTTTTT

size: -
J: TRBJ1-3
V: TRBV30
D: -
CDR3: CAWSVSAGNTIYF
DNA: TGTGCCTGGAGTGTATCGGCTGGAAACACCATATATTTT

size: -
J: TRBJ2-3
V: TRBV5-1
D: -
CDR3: CASSLDRADTQYF
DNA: TGCGCCAGCAGCTTGGACAGGGCAGATACGCAGTATTTT

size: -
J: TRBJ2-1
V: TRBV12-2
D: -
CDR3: CASRLGLAHNEQFF
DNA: TGTGCAAGTCGCTTAGGCCTAGCCCACAATGAGCAGTTCTTC

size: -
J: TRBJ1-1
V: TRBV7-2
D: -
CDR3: CASSATVLDTEAFF
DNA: TGTGCCAGCAGCGCGACAGTATTAGACACTGAAGCTTTCTTT

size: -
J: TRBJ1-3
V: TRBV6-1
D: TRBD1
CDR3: CASSGTGKGNTIYF
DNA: TGTGCCAGCAGTGGGACAGGGAAGGGAAACACCATATATTTT

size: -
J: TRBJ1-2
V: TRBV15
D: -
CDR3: CATSRNGQIGYTF
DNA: TGTGCCACCAGCAGAAATGGGCAGATTGGCTACACCTTC

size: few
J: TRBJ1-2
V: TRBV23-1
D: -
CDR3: CASRPRGRGHGYTF
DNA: TGCGCCAGTCGACCAAGGGGCAGAGGACATGGCTACACCTTC

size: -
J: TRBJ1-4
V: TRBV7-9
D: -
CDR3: CASSSLSQRREKLFF
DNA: TGTGCCAGCAGCTCCCTCTCGCAACGTAGAGAAAAACTGTTTTTT

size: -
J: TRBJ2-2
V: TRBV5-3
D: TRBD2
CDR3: CARSSPPRTSGGKSNTGELFF
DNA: TGTGCCAGAAGCTCCCCCCCACGGACTAGCGGGGGGAAATCGAACACCGGGGAGCTGTTTTTT

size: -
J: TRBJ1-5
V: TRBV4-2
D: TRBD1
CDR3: CASSQDRAGGVPQHF
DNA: TGTGCCAGCAGCCAAGATAGAGCAGGGGGCGTGCCCCAGCATTTT

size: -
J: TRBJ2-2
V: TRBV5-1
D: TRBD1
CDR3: CASSLQGFPNTGELFF
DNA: TGCGCCAGCAGCTTACAGGGGTTCCCGAACACCGGGGAGCTGTTTTTT

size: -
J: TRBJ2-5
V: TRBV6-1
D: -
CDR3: CASSGQRSAQETQYF
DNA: TGTGCCAGCAGTGGCCAGCGGAGCGCACAAGAGACCCAGTACTTC

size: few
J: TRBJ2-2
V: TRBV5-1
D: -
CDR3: CASSLVSGSVTGELFF
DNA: TGCGCCAGCAGCTTGGTTTCGGGGTCGGTCACCGGGGAGCTGTTTTTT

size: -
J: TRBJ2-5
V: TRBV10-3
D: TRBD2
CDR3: CAIRDPSGGRWSQETQYF
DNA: TGTGCCATCAGAGACCCTAGCGGGGGGCGGTGGTCTCAAGAGACCCAGTACTTC

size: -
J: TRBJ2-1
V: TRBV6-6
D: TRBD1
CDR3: CASSFDRVAEQFF
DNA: TGTGCCAGCAGTTTCGACAGGGTAGCTGAGCAGTTCTTC

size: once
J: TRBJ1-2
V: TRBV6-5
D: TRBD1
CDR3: CASSADRGSGYTF
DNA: TGTGCCAGCAGTGCCGACAGGGGAAGTGGCTACACCTTC

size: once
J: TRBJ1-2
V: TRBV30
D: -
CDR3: CAWNAGWNYGYTF
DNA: TGTGCCTGGAACGCAGGGTGGAACTATGGCTACACCTTC

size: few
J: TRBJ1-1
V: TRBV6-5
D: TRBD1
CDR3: CATSWTGKSEAFF
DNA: TGTGCCACTTCCTGGACAGGGAAAAGTGAAGCTTTCTTT

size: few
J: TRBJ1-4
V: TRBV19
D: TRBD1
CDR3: CASSLTDREREKLFF
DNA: TGTGCCAGTAGTCTTACCGACAGGGAGAGAGAAAAACTGTTTTTT

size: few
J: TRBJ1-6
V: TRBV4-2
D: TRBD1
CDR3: CASSQAGQAGSPLHF
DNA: TGTGCCAGCAGCCAAGCAGGACAGGCCGGTTCACCCCTCCACTTT

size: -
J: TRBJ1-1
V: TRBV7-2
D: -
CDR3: CASSLGRNTEAFF
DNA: TGTGCCAGCAGCTTAGGCAGGAACACTGAAGCTTTCTTT

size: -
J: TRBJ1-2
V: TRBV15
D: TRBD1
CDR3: CATSRDNRGGGYTF
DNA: TGTGCCACCAGCAGAGATAACAGGGGGGGAGGCTACACCTTC